A selection of T cell receptor beta chains follows, all from one sample in a study of memory CD4+ T cells and cytomegalovirus serostatus. Repertoires were generated with immunoSEQ multiplex PCR, while TCRdb's copy carries only in-frame clones and drops some. Among 80,000 or so clones listed, about 78% were seen once. The sequencing input was memory CD4+ T cells from blood. These TCRs come from an adult in good health and CMV-seropositive. Both conserved end residues are part of each CDR3. Each record gives: V gene, D gene, J gene, clone size, CDR3 DNA, CDR3 protein. A D gene is named only where the DNA matches it firmly. Clone sizes are given selectively: once, few, many, or a class where the clone is expanded.

v_call: TRBV29-1
d_call: -
j_call: TRBJ1-1
clone_size: -
cdr3_nt: TGCAGCGTTGAAGAAGGGGGGAACACTGAAGCTTTCTTT
cdr3_aa: CSVEEGGNTEAFF

v_call: TRBV30
d_call: -
j_call: TRBJ1-1
clone_size: few
cdr3_nt: TGTGCCTGGAGTGCCTCAATAAACACTGAAGCTTTCTTT
cdr3_aa: CAWSASINTEAFF

v_call: TRBV9
d_call: TRBD2
j_call: TRBJ2-5
clone_size: -
cdr3_nt: TGTGCCAGCAGCGTAGGGCTAGCGGGGGAGACCCAGTACTTC
cdr3_aa: CASSVGLAGETQYF

v_call: TRBV4-3
d_call: TRBD1
j_call: TRBJ2-3
clone_size: -
cdr3_nt: TGCGCCAGCAGCCAAGAGGGACAGTCCCCGGATACGCAGTATTTT
cdr3_aa: CASSQEGQSPDTQYF

v_call: TRBV14
d_call: -
j_call: TRBJ1-2
clone_size: few
cdr3_nt: TGTGCCAGCAGTCCGGACACGAACTATGGCTACACCTTC
cdr3_aa: CASSPDTNYGYTF

v_call: TRBV4-3
d_call: TRBD2
j_call: TRBJ2-1
clone_size: few
cdr3_nt: TGCGCCAGCAGCCAAGATCGTAGCGGGACCACCTACAATGAGCAGTTCTTC
cdr3_aa: CASSQDRSGTTYNEQFF

v_call: TRBV7-2
d_call: -
j_call: TRBJ1-1
clone_size: -
cdr3_nt: TGTGCCAGCAGCTTGGGAGTACGGGGGTGGGCTTTCTTT
cdr3_aa: CASSLGVRGWAFF

v_call: TRBV2
d_call: TRBD2
j_call: TRBJ2-1
clone_size: -
cdr3_nt: TGTGCCAGCAGTGATGAAGGACTAGCGGGGTATGGTGAGCAGTTCTTC
cdr3_aa: CASSDEGLAGYGEQFF

v_call: TRBV7-2
d_call: -
j_call: TRBJ1-3
clone_size: -
cdr3_nt: TGTGCCAGCAGCCCACCCAGGTCTACTGGAAACACCATATATTTT
cdr3_aa: CASSPPRSTGNTIYF

v_call: TRBV5-1
d_call: -
j_call: TRBJ1-1
clone_size: -
cdr3_nt: TGCGCCAGCAGCTTGGGTGAGGGCAGGGGGAACACTGAAGCTTTCTTT
cdr3_aa: CASSLGEGRGNTEAFF

v_call: TRBV5-1
d_call: -
j_call: TRBJ2-5
clone_size: once
cdr3_nt: TGCGCCAGCACCCCCGGGACACAAAAAGAGACCCAGTACTTC
cdr3_aa: CASTPGTQKETQYF

v_call: TRBV7-8
d_call: -
j_call: TRBJ2-1
clone_size: -
cdr3_nt: TGTGCCAGCAGCTTAAGGGACTCAAACAATGAGCAGTTCTTC
cdr3_aa: CASSLRDSNNEQFF

v_call: TRBV2
d_call: -
j_call: TRBJ2-6
clone_size: few
cdr3_nt: TGTGCCAGCAGGGAAACAGGGAAAGGGGCCAACGTCCTGACTTTC
cdr3_aa: CASRETGKGANVLTF

v_call: TRBV19
d_call: -
j_call: TRBJ1-4
clone_size: once
cdr3_nt: TGTGCCAGTAGTATGAATAAACAGAGTAATGAAAAACTGTTTTTT
cdr3_aa: CASSMNKQSNEKLFF

v_call: TRBV11-3
d_call: -
j_call: TRBJ2-5
clone_size: -
cdr3_nt: TGTGCCAGCAGCCCCCATGGGTTCTCCTTAGAGACCCAGTACTTC
cdr3_aa: CASSPHGFSLETQYF

v_call: TRBV7-9
d_call: TRBD1
j_call: TRBJ2-3
clone_size: -
cdr3_nt: TGTGCCAGCAGCTTGGGAAGGGGGCGCAGGACAGATACGCAGTATTTT
cdr3_aa: CASSLGRGRRTDTQYF

v_call: TRBV30
d_call: TRBD2
j_call: TRBJ2-1
clone_size: -
cdr3_nt: TGTGCCGGACGACTAGCGGGGGTTCTGGATGAGCAGTTCTTC
cdr3_aa: CAGRLAGVLDEQFF

v_call: TRBV12-2
d_call: -
j_call: TRBJ2-4
clone_size: -
cdr3_nt: TGTGCAAGTCGCTTAAGGCGGAGCGCCAAAAACATTCAGTACTTC
cdr3_aa: CASRLRRSAKNIQYF

v_call: TRBV2
d_call: -
j_call: TRBJ2-3
clone_size: -
cdr3_nt: TGTGCCAGCAGTCCTAGCACAGATACGCAGTATTTT
cdr3_aa: CASSPSTDTQYF

v_call: TRBV2
d_call: -
j_call: TRBJ2-7
clone_size: -
cdr3_nt: TGTGCCAGCAGAATCGGTTCCTACGAGCAGTACTTC
cdr3_aa: CASRIGSYEQYF

v_call: TRBV4-1
d_call: -
j_call: TRBJ2-2
clone_size: -
cdr3_nt: TGCGCCAGCAGATTTTCTCCGGCGCAGGGTAATAACGGGGAGCTGTTTTTT
cdr3_aa: CASRFSPAQGNNGELFF

v_call: TRBV12-5
d_call: -
j_call: TRBJ2-5
clone_size: -
cdr3_nt: TGTGCTAGTGGGAGACCGACGATGGAGACCCAGTACTTC
cdr3_aa: CASGRPTMETQYF

v_call: TRBV20-1
d_call: -
j_call: TRBJ2-1
clone_size: -
cdr3_nt: TGCAGTGCTAGAGTTGGCAATGAGCAGTTCTTC
cdr3_aa: CSARVGNEQFF

v_call: TRBV28
d_call: TRBD1
j_call: TRBJ2-1
clone_size: once
cdr3_nt: TGTGCCAGCAGTTCCCAGGGACAGGGGAATGAGCAGTTCTTC
cdr3_aa: CASSSQGQGNEQFF

v_call: TRBV10-3
d_call: -
j_call: TRBJ2-7
clone_size: -
cdr3_nt: TGTGCCATCAGTGATCTTACCGGGACCCCCTACGAGCAGTACTTC
cdr3_aa: CAISDLTGTPYEQYF

v_call: TRBV10-3
d_call: -
j_call: TRBJ1-1
clone_size: -
cdr3_nt: TGTGCCATCAGTGAGGGGCGGAACACTGAAGCTTTCTTT
cdr3_aa: CAISEGRNTEAFF

v_call: TRBV28
d_call: TRBD1
j_call: TRBJ2-5
clone_size: -
cdr3_nt: TGTGCCAGCAGCCCTTCGACAGGGAAAGAGACCCAGTACTTC
cdr3_aa: CASSPSTGKETQYF

v_call: TRBV19
d_call: -
j_call: TRBJ2-3
clone_size: -
cdr3_nt: TGTGCCAGTAGACTAGCAGGAACAGATACGCAGTATTTT
cdr3_aa: CASRLAGTDTQYF

v_call: TRBV14
d_call: -
j_call: TRBJ1-6
clone_size: once
cdr3_nt: TGTGCCAGCAGCCAAGCGCGGGGTTCACCCCTCCACTTT
cdr3_aa: CASSQARGSPLHF

v_call: TRBV7-2
d_call: -
j_call: TRBJ2-6
clone_size: -
cdr3_nt: TGTGCCAGCAGCAGTACAGGTGCTGGGGCCAACGTCCTGACTTTC
cdr3_aa: CASSSTGAGANVLTF

v_call: TRBV30
d_call: -
j_call: TRBJ2-3
clone_size: once
cdr3_nt: TGTGCCTGGAGTGTACTGGGCCCCGGGACAGATACGCAGTATTTT
cdr3_aa: CAWSVLGPGTDTQYF

v_call: TRBV28
d_call: -
j_call: TRBJ1-4
clone_size: -
cdr3_nt: TGTGCCAGTCTAGGCCGGGCCGGTAATGAAAAACTGTTTTTT
cdr3_aa: CASLGRAGNEKLFF

v_call: TRBV11-2
d_call: -
j_call: TRBJ2-7
clone_size: -
cdr3_nt: TGTGCCAGTACCCCCCCTTCGCCCAGAAAGTACGTCTACGAGCAGTACTTC
cdr3_aa: CASTPPSPRKYVYEQYF

v_call: TRBV4-3
d_call: -
j_call: TRBJ2-3
clone_size: -
cdr3_nt: TGCGCCAGCAGCCAAGACAGGAGGGGCACAGATACGCAGTATTTT
cdr3_aa: CASSQDRRGTDTQYF

v_call: TRBV2
d_call: TRBD1
j_call: TRBJ1-1
clone_size: -
cdr3_nt: TGTGCCAGCAGTGAGGACAGGGACACTGAAGCTTTCTTT
cdr3_aa: CASSEDRDTEAFF

v_call: TRBV6-5
d_call: TRBD1
j_call: TRBJ1-2
clone_size: -
cdr3_nt: TGTGCCAGCAGCCCCGACAGGGGCGGGTATGGCTACACCTTC
cdr3_aa: CASSPDRGGYGYTF

v_call: TRBV6-1
d_call: -
j_call: TRBJ1-5
clone_size: -
cdr3_nt: TGTGCCAGCAGTGAATCGGGAGGGACGGCGATTAGATATCAGCCCCAGCATTTT
cdr3_aa: CASSESGGTAIRYQPQHF

v_call: TRBV7-9
d_call: -
j_call: TRBJ1-1
clone_size: few
cdr3_nt: TGTGCCAGCAGCTTCTCGGCAGCTAACACTGAAGCTTTCTTT
cdr3_aa: CASSFSAANTEAFF

v_call: TRBV10-1
d_call: -
j_call: TRBJ2-1
clone_size: few
cdr3_nt: TGCGCCAGCAGTGTACTAGCTTTCGATGAGCAGTTCTTC
cdr3_aa: CASSVLAFDEQFF

v_call: TRBV2
d_call: -
j_call: TRBJ2-7
clone_size: -
cdr3_nt: TGTGCCAGCAGGGGTGAGCTAGCGACCGAGCAGTACTTC
cdr3_aa: CASRGELATEQYF

v_call: TRBV7-9
d_call: -
j_call: TRBJ1-5
clone_size: -
cdr3_nt: TGTGCCAGCAGCCAAGATCAGGGCCAGGCCCAGCATTTT
cdr3_aa: CASSQDQGQAQHF

v_call: TRBV9
d_call: -
j_call: TRBJ2-2
clone_size: -
cdr3_nt: TGTGCCAGCAGCGTCTTATCCTCCACCGGGGAGCTGTTTTTT
cdr3_aa: CASSVLSSTGELFF

v_call: TRBV6-5
d_call: -
j_call: TRBJ1-6
clone_size: -
cdr3_nt: TGTGCCAGCAGCCTGACAGGATTTGACTCACCCCTCCACTTT
cdr3_aa: CASSLTGFDSPLHF

v_call: TRBV10-3
d_call: -
j_call: TRBJ2-5
clone_size: -
cdr3_nt: TGTGCCATCAGTGCCAGGGTTGAGGAAGAGACCCAGTACTTC
cdr3_aa: CAISARVEEETQYF

v_call: TRBV5-4
d_call: -
j_call: TRBJ2-1
clone_size: few
cdr3_nt: TGTGCCAGCAGCTTGGAATCCTACAATGAGCAGTTCTTC
cdr3_aa: CASSLESYNEQFF

v_call: TRBV4-1
d_call: -
j_call: TRBJ1-2
clone_size: -
cdr3_nt: TGCGCCAGCAGCCAAGACGCTCTACAGCCCCTCTATGGCTACACCTTC
cdr3_aa: CASSQDALQPLYGYTF

v_call: TRBV5-1
d_call: -
j_call: TRBJ1-2
clone_size: -
cdr3_nt: TGCGCCAGCAGCGACGGGGACTTAGGCTACACCTTC
cdr3_aa: CASSDGDLGYTF

v_call: TRBV10-2
d_call: -
j_call: TRBJ2-3
clone_size: few
cdr3_nt: TGCGCCAGCAGTTCCCAGGGACCAGATACGCAGTATTTT
cdr3_aa: CASSSQGPDTQYF

v_call: TRBV7-6
d_call: -
j_call: TRBJ1-6
clone_size: -
cdr3_nt: TGTGCCAGCAGCTTAGGGAGCTCCTATAATTCACCCCTCCACTTT
cdr3_aa: CASSLGSSYNSPLHF

v_call: TRBV27
d_call: -
j_call: TRBJ1-1
clone_size: -
cdr3_nt: TGTGCCAGCAAACCCTTCGCGGGGTCGGGCCCTGAAGCTTTCTTT
cdr3_aa: CASKPFAGSGPEAFF

v_call: TRBV2
d_call: TRBD1
j_call: TRBJ2-7
clone_size: -
cdr3_nt: TGTGCCAGCTGGGACAGCTCCTACGAGCAGTACTTC
cdr3_aa: CASWDSSYEQYF

v_call: TRBV5-1
d_call: -
j_call: TRBJ1-4
clone_size: -
cdr3_nt: TGCGCCAGCAGCCCCGAGTCTGGGCAGATTAATGAAAAACTGTTTTTT
cdr3_aa: CASSPESGQINEKLFF

v_call: TRBV11-3
d_call: -
j_call: TRBJ1-1
clone_size: -
cdr3_nt: TGTGCCAGCAGCTTAACAAACACTGAAGCTTTCTTT
cdr3_aa: CASSLTNTEAFF

v_call: TRBV7-2
d_call: -
j_call: TRBJ1-3
clone_size: -
cdr3_nt: TGTGCCAGCAGCCTACAATCGAGCTCTGGAAACACCATATATTTT
cdr3_aa: CASSLQSSSGNTIYF

v_call: TRBV9
d_call: TRBD2
j_call: TRBJ2-2
clone_size: -
cdr3_nt: TGTGCCAGCAGCGTAAGGTTATCTAGCGGGGGTATGAACACCGGGGAGCTGTTTTTT
cdr3_aa: CASSVRLSSGGMNTGELFF

v_call: TRBV27
d_call: -
j_call: TRBJ1-2
clone_size: few
cdr3_nt: TGTGCCAGCAGTTTATCGTACGCAGGGCAGGATAACTATGGCTACACCTTC
cdr3_aa: CASSLSYAGQDNYGYTF

v_call: TRBV4-1
d_call: -
j_call: TRBJ2-6
clone_size: few
cdr3_nt: TGCGCCAGCAGTCGAGGCGGGTTCGCTGGGGCCAACGTCCTGACTTTC
cdr3_aa: CASSRGGFAGANVLTF

v_call: TRBV2
d_call: -
j_call: TRBJ1-1
clone_size: -
cdr3_nt: TGTGCCAGCAGTGTAGGTGGGCGGAGGGCTTTCTTT
cdr3_aa: CASSVGGRRAFF